Shown below are 2 T cell receptor beta chains from a single sample sequenced in a study of vaccination and CD4 T cells after COVID-19. The Oncomine TCR Beta short-read assay was applied to DNA of cultured CD4+ T cells. In TCRdb, the PCR reads were re-called with MiXCR into one record per CDR3 protein. Of roughly 16,000 distinct CDR3 sequences listed, roughly 75% are singletons. These receptors' targets are unknown. Treatment specified: 10-day PBMC culture with coronavirus spike peptide pools or control peptides (ViraFEST assay). The sample consisted of CD4+ T cells from blood, cultured in vitro, taken after SARS-CoV-2 vaccination. The receptors stem from a human donor who received a COVID-19 vaccine.

The J gene is TRBJ1-1, the V gene TRBV5-4, with 7 bases identical to TRBD1. V lost 3 bases, J lost 0 bases, and 5 bases stayed unmatched. This CDR3 is built from 15 residues. Germline V gene lookup returns CDR1 SGHNT and CDR2 YYREEE (reference sequence). The CDR3 bases are TGTGCCAGCAGCTCCCCGGGACAGTTGAACACTGAAGCTTTCTTT. Protein product: CASSSPGQLNTEAFF.

The chain carries TRBV10-3 and TRBJ2-2; no firm D call. With 2 bases removed from V and 0 bases from J, the gap between germline ends came to 7 bases. This CDR3 has 15 amino acids. Germline V gene sequence: CDR1 ENHRY, CDR2 SYGVKD. The CDR3 sequence is CAISEQNTNTGELFF. In DNA, the CDR3 is TGTGCCATCAGTGAGCAGAATACGAACACCGGGGAGCTGTTTTTT.